A selection of T cell receptor beta chains follows, all from one sample in a study of OX40 agonist ivuxolimab in advanced cancers. Assay used: immunoSEQ multiplex PCR; TCRdb lists only in-frame clones, some missing. In the table there are 77,000 or so clones, about 92% of which are singletons. The source was CD4+ or CD8+ T cells sorted from blood, collected in a trial of the OX40 agonist ivuxolimab. The receptors come from an adult with an advanced solid tumor such as melanoma, head and neck, liver or kidney cancer. CDR3s include the opening cysteine and the closing phenylalanine or tryptophan. D genes are given only for firm matches. Not all rows give a size; the values are once, few, many and, for expanded clones, a class.

>TRBJ1-3|-|TRBV4-2|-
TGTGCCAGCAGCCAAGTTACGGGGGCTGGAAACACCATATATTTT
CASSQVTGAGNTIYF
>TRBJ1-2|-|TRBV6-5|-
TGTGCCAGCAGTACCCCGGGGGGGGGCTACACCTTC
CASSTPGGGYTF
>TRBJ2-6|-|TRBV25-1|-
TGTGCCAGCAGTGATACAGGGTCTGGGGCCAACGTCCTGACTTTC
CASSDTGSGANVLTF
>TRBJ2-5|-|TRBV28|-
TGTGCCAGCAGTTTTGGGGTGCCCGAAGAGACCCAGTACTTC
CASSFGVPEETQYF
>TRBJ2-7|-|TRBV7-3|-
TGTGCCAGCAGCGGGGGCAGGGGCGAGCAGTACTTC
CASSGGRGEQYF
>TRBJ1-2|-|TRBV11-3|-
TGTGCCAGCAGCTTCGGAGGGGCGCGACACACCTTC
CASSFGGARHTF
>TRBJ1-2|-|TRBV19|TRBD1
TGTGCCAGTAGTATGTGGGAACAGGGGGCCTATGGCTACACCTTC
CASSMWEQGAYGYTF
>TRBJ1-1|once|TRBV19|-
TGTGCCAGTAGTTATGGAGAGAACACTGAAGCTTTCTTT
CASSYGENTEAFF
>TRBJ2-1|-|TRBV27|TRBD1
TGTGCCAGCAGACGGACAGGGCGCAATGAGCAGTTCTTC
CASRRTGRNEQFF
>TRBJ2-5|once|TRBV4-3|TRBD2
TGCGCCAGCAGCCAAGGGTCTAGCGGGGTAGGGCAAGAGACCCAGTACTTC
CASSQGSSGVGQETQYF
>TRBJ1-5|-|TRBV6-5|-
TGTGCCAGCAGTCGGAGACGCGATCAGCCCCAGCATTTT
CASSRRRDQPQHF
>TRBJ2-3|once|TRBV27|TRBD2
TGTGCCAGCAGCTGGAGGGAGGGGGATACGCAGTATTTT
CASSWREGDTQYF
>TRBJ2-5|-|TRBV2|-
TGTGCCAGCAAGGAAGGGGTTCCGGAGACCCAGTACTTC
CASKEGVPETQYF
>TRBJ2-5|-|TRBV25-1|-
TGTGCCAGCAGTGAACCCAGGGCGCTGACCCAGTACTTC
CASSEPRALTQYF
>TRBJ2-6|-|TRBV15|-
TGTGCCACCAGCAGTCCCGCGCGGGGGACAATACTTTCTGGGGCCAACGTCCTGACTTTC
CATSSPARGTILSGANVLTF
>TRBJ1-2|few|TRBV2|-
TGTGCCAGTTCAACAGAAGACTATGGCTACACCTTC
CASSTEDYGYTF
>TRBJ2-3|-|TRBV10-2|-
TGCGCCAGCATTGGGGGGACTAGCACAGATACGCAGTATTTT
CASIGGTSTDTQYF
>TRBJ2-2|-|TRBV19|TRBD1
TGTGCCAGTAGCCTGGGACAGGGTAACGGGGAGCTGTTTTTT
CASSLGQGNGELFF
>TRBJ2-5|-|TRBV5-1|TRBD2
TGCGCCAGCAGCCCCCGAGAAGCGGGGGGAGCAGGAGAGACCCAGTACTTC
CASSPREAGGAGETQYF
>TRBJ1-2|-|TRBV7-9|TRBD1
TGTGCCAGCAGCCCACGACAGGGGAACTATGGCTACACCTTC
CASSPRQGNYGYTF
>TRBJ2-3|-|TRBV4-1|-
TGCGCCAGCAGCCAAGGACCACATGTAAAGGAGTATTTT
CASSQGPHVKEYF
>TRBJ1-2|once|TRBV27|-
TGTGCCAGCAGCTGGGACGCCTGGTCTGGCTACACCTTC
CASSWDAWSGYTF
>TRBJ2-1|-|TRBV6-5|-
TGTGCCAGCAGGCTACTGCGGCTATCCAATGAGCAGTTCTTC
CASRLLRLSNEQFF
>TRBJ1-1|-|TRBV11-2|-
TGTGCCAGCAGCTCTGGAAACACTGAAGCTTTCTTT
CASSSGNTEAFF
>TRBJ2-3|-|TRBV20-1|-
TGCAGTGCTAGGTATGCTGCGCAGTATTTT
CSARYAAQYF
>TRBJ2-7|-|TRBV7-3|-
TGTGCCAGCAGCCCATATCCTAGCGTCAGAGGGGGTGAGCAGTACTTC
CASSPYPSVRGGEQYF
>TRBJ1-2|-|TRBV7-2|-
TGTGCCAGCAGCTCGGACTGGAACTATGGCTACACCTTC
CASSSDWNYGYTF
>TRBJ2-7|-|TRBV5-6|TRBD1
TGTGCCAGCAGCTTTGACAGGGGGCGCTACGAGCAGTACTTC
CASSFDRGRYEQYF
>TRBJ2-1|-|TRBV28|-
TGTGCCAGCAGAACGGGCGCCCCCTACAATGAGCAGTTCTTC
CASRTGAPYNEQFF
>TRBJ2-7|-|TRBV28|-
TGTGCCAGCAGGGCCCACGGGGCCGAGCAGTACTTC
CASRAHGAEQYF
>TRBJ1-2|-|TRBV5-1|-
TGCGCCAGCAGAGCGAGTAACTATGGCTACACCTTC
CASRASNYGYTF
>TRBJ2-5|-|TRBV18|TRBD2
TGTGCCAGCTCACCCCCGGGACTAGCGAGCGAGACCCAGTACTTC
CASSPPGLASETQYF
>TRBJ2-7|once|TRBV7-9|-
TGTGCCAGCCGTCTGGGGAGCGGCCTCTCCTACGAGCAGTACTTC
CASRLGSGLSYEQYF
>TRBJ1-4|once|TRBV18|-
TGTGCCAGCTCACCACCGTCAGGGACGCTTAGTGAAAAACTGTTTTTT
CASSPPSGTLSEKLFF
>TRBJ2-7|-|TRBV6-4|-
TGTGCCAGCAGTGACCGCCCGGACGGCGAGCAGTACTTC
CASSDRPDGEQYF
>TRBJ2-4|-|TRBV6-1|TRBD1
TGTGCCAGCAGTGAAGCCGGGACAGGCCGAAATGGGGCCAAAAACATTCAGTACTTC
CASSEAGTGRNGAKNIQYF
>TRBJ2-3|-|TRBV7-9|-
TGTGCCAGCAGCTTATGGTCGGCCGAGACAGATACGCAGTATTTT
CASSLWSAETDTQYF
>TRBJ2-2|-|TRBV11-3|TRBD2
TGTGCCAGCAGCCACTCCGGACTAGCGGGAGGACATAACACCGGGGAGCTGTTTTTT
CASSHSGLAGGHNTGELFF
>TRBJ1-2|once|TRBV7-9|-
TGTGCCAGCAGCTTTTGGGAGGATGGCTACACCTTC
CASSFWEDGYTF
>TRBJ2-5|-|TRBV7-2|TRBD2
TGTGCCAGCAGCTTAGGTCGGGGGGGAATGAACCAAGAGACCCAGTACTTC
CASSLGRGGMNQETQYF
>TRBJ2-1|-|TRBV19|-
TGTGCCAGCCTTAACAGGGGGGGATATGGTGAGCAGTTCTTC
CASLNRGGYGEQFF
>TRBJ1-2|-|TRBV28|TRBD1
TGTGCCAGCAGCATAGGACAGGGTTATGGCTACACCTTC
CASSIGQGYGYTF
>TRBJ2-5|-|TRBV19|TRBD1
TGTGCCAGTAGTCTACAGGGGAATCAAGAGACCCAGTACTTC
CASSLQGNQETQYF
>TRBJ1-3|-|TRBV7-2|-
TGTGCCAGCAGCGCCATGAAGGGGTACGGAAACACCATATATTTT
CASSAMKGYGNTIYF
>TRBJ2-3|-|TRBV27|TRBD2
TGTGCCAGCAGTTTACGCCCCAACCAAGGGGCGGGGGGGCCAACAGATACGCAGTATTTT
CASSLRPNQGAGGPTDTQYF
>TRBJ1-2|-|TRBV7-2|-
TGTGCCAGCAGCTTAGGGGTCGGGGACTATGGCTACACCTTC
CASSLGVGDYGYTF
>TRBJ1-5|once|TRBV4-2|-
TGTGCCAGCAGCCAAGAGGAAGAGCAGCCCCAGCATTTT
CASSQEEEQPQHF
>TRBJ1-2|-|TRBV9|-
TGTGCCAGCAGCATTGAGGCTTATGGCTACACCTTC
CASSIEAYGYTF
>TRBJ2-3|-|TRBV5-1|TRBD1
TGCGCCAGCAGCCGCTCCGGGACAGAGACAGATACGCAGTATTTT
CASSRSGTETDTQYF
>TRBJ2-5|-|TRBV7-2|TRBD2
TGTGCCAGCAGGACCCGGGGGGTACAAGAGACCCAGTACTTC
CASRTRGVQETQYF
>TRBJ1-5|-|TRBV19|TRBD1
TGTGCCACCTCGGACAGGGGATTCAATCAGCCCCAGCATTTT
CATSDRGFNQPQHF
>TRBJ1-5|-|TRBV4-3|-
TGCGCCAGCAGCCAAGAGGTTAGCAATCAGCCCCAGCATTTT
CASSQEVSNQPQHF
>TRBJ2-1|-|TRBV2|TRBD2
TGTGCCAGCGGGGCTAGCGGGGGGTACAATGAGCAGTTCTTC
CASGASGGYNEQFF
>TRBJ1-2|-|TRBV28|-
TGTGCCAGCGGAGGCGGATGGGGGACCTATGGCTACACCTTC
CASGGGWGTYGYTF
>TRBJ2-3|once|TRBV18|-
TGTGCCAGCTCGCTTATAACAGGGCCTAGCACAGATACGCAGTATTTT
CASSLITGPSTDTQYF
>TRBJ1-5|-|TRBV7-2|-
TGTGCCAGCAGCTTAGGGGGCGTCGGGAGGGGCAATCAGCCCCAGCATTTT
CASSLGGVGRGNQPQHF